These 21 T cell receptor beta chains share one sample of origin, sequenced in a study of beta chain features in type 1 diabetes. The isolated RNA, all of it, was reverse transcribed, so expressed TCRB transcripts were what got sequenced. The table came from immunoSEQ multiplex PCR; TCRdb's copy has only in-frame clones and leaves some out. The sample lists roughly 400,000 clones; more than 12% were seen once. The material sequenced was naive CD4+ T cells from blood. The receptor source for this set is a woman aged 18-30 years in good health.

This clone has more than one count but fewer than ten. The V call is TRBV7-9, the J call TRBJ1-2, with D uncertain. Germline V gene data show CDR1 as SEHNR and CDR2 as FQNEAQ (reference sequence). Trimming pared 2 bases from V and 4 bases from J, leaving 8 bases between. CDR3 size: 13 residues. The CDR3 DNA sequence: TGTGCCAGCAGCTTACCAGTCCTCTATGGCTACACCTTC. Its translation is CASSLPVLYGYTF.

This clone showed up just a few times. The chain's CDR3 is CASSVGLAKSYEQYF. In nucleotides, the CDR3 is TGTGCCAGCAGCGTAGGGCTAGCAAAATCCTACGAGCAGTACTTC. This sequence joins TRBV9 and TRBJ2-7, with D perhaps matching TRBD2 (5 bases). The CDR3 has 15 residues. The germline CDR1 and CDR2 sequences are SGDLS and YYNGEE. V lost 0 bases and J 1 base, leaving 11 bases between the germline ends.

CDR3 amino acids: CASSLSGTAHGYTF. In nucleotides, the CDR3 is TGTGCCAGCAGCTTATCCGGGACAGCACATGGCTACACCTTC. The chain is built from TRBV7-2 and TRBJ1-2; 7 nucleotides align to TRBD1. CDR1 is SGHTA and CDR2 is FQGNSA in the germline V gene. With 2 bases clipped from V and 6 bases from J, the junction kept 6 bases outside the gene matches. The CDR3 is made up of 14 amino acids.

CDR3: CSVKRGAADTQYF. Written as DNA, the CDR3 is TGCAGCGTCAAAAGGGGCGCCGCAGATACGCAGTATTTT. This sequence joins TRBV29-1 and TRBJ2-3, with D possibly TRBD1 on 5 matching bases. The CDR3 consists of 13 residues. The V gene lost 6 bases and the J gene lost 4 bases, with 14 bases spanning the gap. Germline V gene data show CDR1 as SQVTM and CDR2 as ANQGSEA.

The V gene is TRBV30, the J gene TRBJ1-5, with D unclear. Trimming pared 0 bases from V and 7 bases from J, leaving 10 bases between. Germline-derived CDR1 and CDR2 are GTSNPN and SVGIG (reference sequence). The length of the CDR3 is 13 residues. The chain's CDR3 is CAWSVKGGQPQHF. The CDR3 nucleotides read TGTGCCTGGAGTGTTAAGGGAGGCCAGCCCCAGCATTTT.

This rearrangement joins TRBV19 to TRBJ2-3, with TRBD2 matching over 9 bases. V gave up 8 bases and J gave up 3 bases; unmatched junction bases: 6. Germline V gene lookup returns CDR1 LNHDA and CDR2 SQIVND (reference sequence). The CDR3 sequence is 14 residues long. DNA of the CDR3: TGTGCCAGTGGGGATAGCGGGAGAACAGATACGCAGTATTTT. Translated, it gives CASGDSGRTDTQYF.

This clone came up a few times. The J gene is TRBJ2-1, the V gene TRBV30; 7 nucleotides match TRBD2. The CDR3 consists of 16 residues. Germline V gene lookup returns CDR1 GTSNPN and CDR2 SVGIG (reference sequence). Unmatched junction bases numbered 9, after V lost 0 bases and J lost 4 bases. The CDR3 is CAWSVFPGEGYNEQFF. The DNA of the CDR3 is TGTGCCTGGAGTGTGTTTCCCGGGGAGGGGTACAATGAGCAGTTCTTC.

The chain combines TRBV28 with TRBJ2-4; 7 bases agree with TRBD2. The germline V gene has CDR1 MDHEN and CDR2 SYDVKM. The V gene end was trimmed by 4 bases and the J gene end by 2 bases; junction bases not matched to a gene: 8. The CDR3 contains 16 residues. The CDR3 coding sequence is TGTGCCAGCAGTTCTCCCGTGGGGGGGACCAAAAACATTCAGTACTTC. This codes for CASSSPVGGTKNIQYF.

This chain links TRBV5-4 with TRBJ2-3; D is unclear. Trimming stripped 4 bases from V and 2 bases from J, with 5 bases between. The CDR3 loop spans 12 amino acids. CDR1 is SGHNT and CDR2 is YYREEE in the germline V gene (reference sequence). The DNA of the CDR3 is TGTGCCAGCAGCCACTCCACAGATACGCAGTATTTT. Translated, it gives CASSHSTDTQYF.

This clone has only a few counts. This chain links TRBV5-6 with TRBJ2-7; 10 bases are a match to TRBD1. V trimming: 3 bases; J trimming: 3 bases; junction bases outside the gene matches: 6. The germline V gene encodes CDR1 SGHDT and CDR2 YYEEEE. CDR3 length equals 15 residues. CDR3 loop: CASSSGTGALYEQYF. The CDR3 nucleotides are TGTGCCAGCAGCTCCGGGACAGGGGCTCTCTACGAGCAGTACTTC.

V and J are TRBV9 and TRBJ2-1, with D possibly matching TRBD1 (5 bases). This CDR3 contains 14 residues. The germline gives CDR1 SGDLS, CDR2 YYNGEE. V lost 4 bases, J lost 0 bases, and 8 bases lay in between. The CDR3: CASSRGNSYNEQFF. In DNA form, the CDR3 reads TGTGCCAGCAGCAGGGGTAACTCCTACAATGAGCAGTTCTTC.

This clone has a handful of counts. The chain joins TRBV18 to TRBJ2-7, with D uncertain. The CDR3 extends over 12 amino acids. Germline V lookup: CDR1 KGHSH, CDR2 LQKENI. Trimming pared 3 bases from V and 4 bases from J, leaving 7 bases between. As DNA, the CDR3 is TGTGCCAGCTCACCCGAAGAGTACGAGCAGTACTTC. It yields the protein CASSPEEYEQYF.

This clone was observed a few times. The V gene is TRBV30, the J gene TRBJ1-4; TRBD1 matches at 7 bases. Germline V lookup: CDR1 GTSNPN, CDR2 SVGIG (reference sequence). The CDR3 is 13 residues long. V dropped 1 base and J dropped 5; count of bases not matched to a gene: 1. In nucleotides, the CDR3 is TGTGCCTGGAGTGGCAGGGGGAATGAAAAACTGTTTTTT. It translates to CAWSGRGNEKLFF.

The V call is TRBV29-1, the J call TRBJ1-4; 7 nucleotides line up with TRBD1. CDR3 length: 15 residues. CDR1 and CDR2 (germline): SQVTM, ANQGSEA. J gave up 0 bases and V 6 bases, and 7 bases lay outside the gene matches. CDR3 in DNA: TGCAGCGTATTGGACAGGCTTGCAACTAATGAAAAACTGTTTTTT. This encodes CSVLDRLATNEKLFF.

V is TRBV7-3 and J is TRBJ2-1; TRBD2 matches at 8 bases. The germline V gene encodes CDR1 SGHTA and CDR2 FQGTGA. After removal of 4 bases from V and 2 bases from J, the junction contained 7 bases not matched to a gene. CDR3 size: 16 residues. The CDR3 here is CASSSAGTSTYNEQFF. The DNA for the CDR3 is TGTGCCAGCAGCTCGGCCGGGACTAGTACCTACAATGAGCAGTTCTTC. The complete variable domain, with remaining parts taken from reference TRBV7-3 and TRBJ2-1, reads GAGVSQTPSNKVTEKGKYVELRCDPISGHTALYWYRQSLGQGPEFLIYFQGTGAADDSGLPNDRFFAVRPEGSVSTLKIQRTERGDSAVYLCASSSAGTSTYNEQFFGPGTRLTVL.

This clone has just a few counts. The chain links TRBV7-9 to TRBJ2-5, with TRBD1 matching over 7 bases. The CDR3 runs to 16 residues. Trimming at V came to 3 bases and at J to 6 bases, leaving 13 bases not matched to a gene. Germline loops: CDR1 SEHNR, CDR2 FQNEAQ (reference sequence). The CDR3 protein is CASSLETGILMKTQYF. For the CDR3, the DNA is TGTGCCAGCAGCTTGGAGACAGGGATATTGATGAAGACCCAGTACTTC.

The chain has TRBV9 and TRBJ2-1; the match to TRBD2 covers 8 bases. The V segment lost 0 bases and the J segment 6 bases; nucleotides outside the gene matches: 8. The length of the CDR3 is 16 residues. Germline CDR1 reads SGDLS; CDR2 reads YYNGEE. CDR3: CASSVATSSGFNEQFF. The CDR3 bases are TGTGCCAGCAGCGTAGCCACCTCTAGCGGGTTCAATGAGCAGTTCTTC. Full variable domain (outside the CDR3, taken from reference TRBV9 and TRBJ2-1): DSGVTQTPKHLITATGQRVTLRCSPRSGDLSVYWYQQSLDQGLQFLIQYYNGEERAKGNILERFSAQQFPDLHSELNLSSLELGDSALYFCASSVATSSGFNEQFFGPGTRLTVL.

In this sample, this clone turned up a few times. The chain recombines TRBV15 with TRBJ2-7; TRBD2 might be the D (6 bases). The germline V and J ends were trimmed by 5 bases and 0 bases, with 11 bases remaining between them. Per germline, CDR1 LNHNV and CDR2 YYDKDF (reference sequence). CDR3 length equals 14 residues. The chain's CDR3 is CATSGTALSYEQYF. The DNA for the CDR3 is TGTGCCACCAGCGGGACTGCCCTCTCCTACGAGCAGTACTTC.

Turning to this clone: A junction end diverges from the germline sequence, so it may reflect a read error. The chain recombines TRBV15 with TRBJ2-6; D perhaps matches TRBD2 (5 bases). The CDR3 is 19 residues long. The V gene's germline CDR1 is LNHNV and CDR2 YYDKDF (reference sequence). CDR3 sequence: CATSRDLLVASSGANVLTF. The CDR3 bases are TGTGCCACCAGCCGAGACTTACTAGTCGCTTCCTCTGGGGCCAACGTCCTGACTTTC.

V is TRBV4-1 and J is TRBJ2-1, with 9 bases aligning to TRBD1. The trim removed 6 bases at V and 2 bases at J, leaving 14 bases unmatched. There are 18 residues in the CDR3. The germline V gene has CDR1 MGHRA and CDR2 YSYEKL. Here the CDR3 reads CASRFSLDRGGPYNEQFF. DNA of the CDR3: TGCGCCAGCAGATTCTCCCTCGACAGGGGGGGACCCTACAATGAGCAGTTCTTC.

J is TRBJ2-1 and V is TRBV18; D perhaps matches TRBD1 (5 bases). Germline CDR1 reads KGHSH; CDR2 reads LQKENI. The length of the CDR3 is 13 residues. Trimming stripped 4 bases from V and 5 bases from J, with 9 bases between. The CDR3 DNA reads TGTGCCAGCTCACTGGACATCCACAATGAGCAGTTCTTC. This sequence encodes CASSLDIHNEQFF.